The clone carrying this TCR beta chain occurred many times. Its antigen remains unknown. Naive CD4+ T cells were purified with Tregs depleted by CD25. Semi-nested PCR with Nested Universal Primer A followed constant-region reverse priming of full-length variable regions. MiXCR, run by TCRdb on the 5' RACE reads, gives a single entry per CDR3 protein. Altogether about 62,000 distinct CDR3 sequences are present, around 30% being singletons, with the ten largest covering roughly 2.5%. The junction had 7 bases not matched to a gene; V was cut back by 5 bases and J by 4 bases. This CDR3 contains 16 residues. Study findings and constraints: Tumor Treg TCRs overlapped most with tumor naive CD4+ cells.

The sample comprised tumor-infiltrating naive CD4+ T cells sorted from the breast tumor. The subset here: naive CD4+ T cells, CD4+CD45RA+CD25-. This sequence was found in a female donor with breast cancer. The rearrangement links TRBV12-3 or TRBV12-4 to TRBJ2-3; 12 nucleotides match TRBD1. CDR3 protein: CASSIGTGGEADTQYF. CDR3 DNA sequence: TGTGCCAGCAGTATCGGGACAGGGGGCGAGGCAGATACGCAGTATTTT.